This TCR beta chain derives from a study of PD-1 blockade in mismatch repair-deficient tumors. Study at large: Patients had roughly twelve mismatch repair-deficient cancer types, all previously treated and progressing. General study points: Tumor-resident clones, often absent from pretreatment blood, expanded after pembrolizumab and then contracted.

Profiled with immunoSEQ multiplex PCR; TCRdb holds only in-frame clones, not every one. This table holds approximately 120,000 clones, approximately 86% found once. V gave up 2 bases and J gave up 6 bases, with 14 bases separating them. The CDR3 runs 14 residues. CDR1 SGHAT and CDR2 FQNNGV come from the germline V gene. All patients were mismatch repair deficient, assessed by either PCR or immunohistochemistry. Details on this clone: No antigen is known for it.

This clonotype was obtained from an adult with mismatch repair-deficient cancer. The chain is built from TRBV11-2 and TRBJ2-7; D is perhaps TRBD1 or TRBD2 (7 bases each). This sample comprised peripheral blood, obtained 44 weeks after starting pembrolizumab. In DNA form, the CDR3 reads TGTGCCAGCAGCTTAAGCCAGGGGGGGGCCGAGCAGTACTTC. Translating gives CASSLSQGGAEQYF.